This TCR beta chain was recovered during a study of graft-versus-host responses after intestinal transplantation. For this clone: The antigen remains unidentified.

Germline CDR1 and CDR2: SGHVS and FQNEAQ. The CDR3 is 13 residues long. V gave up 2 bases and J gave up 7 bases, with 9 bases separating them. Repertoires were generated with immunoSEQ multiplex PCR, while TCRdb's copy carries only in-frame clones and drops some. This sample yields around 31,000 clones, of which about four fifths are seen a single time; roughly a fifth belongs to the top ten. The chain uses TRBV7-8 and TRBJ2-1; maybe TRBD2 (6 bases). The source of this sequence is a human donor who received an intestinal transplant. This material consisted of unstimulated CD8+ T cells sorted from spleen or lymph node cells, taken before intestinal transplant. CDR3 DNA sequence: TGTGCCAGCAGCTTAACTAGCCTTAATGAGCAGTTCTTC. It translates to CASSLTSLNEQFF.